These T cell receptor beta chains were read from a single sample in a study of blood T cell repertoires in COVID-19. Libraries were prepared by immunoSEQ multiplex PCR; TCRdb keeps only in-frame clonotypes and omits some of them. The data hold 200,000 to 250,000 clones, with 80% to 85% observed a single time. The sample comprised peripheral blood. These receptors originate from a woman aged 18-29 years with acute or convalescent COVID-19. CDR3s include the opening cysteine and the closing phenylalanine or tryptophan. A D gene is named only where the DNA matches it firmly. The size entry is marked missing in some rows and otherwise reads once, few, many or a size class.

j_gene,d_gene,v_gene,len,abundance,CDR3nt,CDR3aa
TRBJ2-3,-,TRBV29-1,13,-,TGCAGCGTTGAAGGGTGGGCCACAGATACGCAGTATTTT,CSVEGWATDTQYF
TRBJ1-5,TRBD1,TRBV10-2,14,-,TGCGCCAGCAGTGACGGACAGGAGATACAGCCCCAGCATTTT,CASSDGQEIQPQHF
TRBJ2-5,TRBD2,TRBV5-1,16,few,TGCGCCAGCAGTGGGGTAGCGGCGGGAGAGTCGGAGACCCAGTACTTC,CASSGVAAGESETQYF
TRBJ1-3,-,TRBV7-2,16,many,TGTGCCAGCAGCTTAGGACAGGTCTCGGTTGGAAACACCATATATTTT,CASSLGQVSVGNTIYF
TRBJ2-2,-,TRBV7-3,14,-,TGTGCCACAAGAGTGGCGGTGAACACCGGGGAGCTGTTTTTT,CATRVAVNTGELFF
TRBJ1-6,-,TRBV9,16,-,TGTGCCAGCAGCGTAGGTTGGCAGGGAGGGAATTCACCCCTCCACTTT,CASSVGWQGGNSPLHF
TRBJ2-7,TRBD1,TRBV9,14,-,TGTGCCAGCAGCGTAATGCAAGGGGGCCGCGAGCAGTACTTC,CASSVMQGGREQYF
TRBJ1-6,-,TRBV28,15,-,TGTGCCAGCAGTTTATCCCGGGATGGAGATTCACCCCTCCACTTT,CASSLSRDGDSPLHF
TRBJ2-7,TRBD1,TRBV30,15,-,TGTGCCTGGAGTGGGGGGACAGGGGGCTTAAACGAGCAGTACTTC,CAWSGGTGGLNEQYF
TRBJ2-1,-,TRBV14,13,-,TGTGCCAGCAGCCACTTAATAGGCGGTGAGCAGTTCTTC,CASSHLIGGEQFF
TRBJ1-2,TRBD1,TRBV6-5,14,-,TGTGCCAGCAGTTACACCGGACAGGGGGCTGACTACACCTTC,CASSYTGQGADYTF
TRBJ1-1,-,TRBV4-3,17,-,TGCGCCAGCAGCCAGAGAAGGACAGCCGAAATTAACACTGAAGCTTTCTTT,CASSQRRTAEINTEAFF